The 31 T cell receptor beta chains below all came from one sample that was sequenced in a study of T cells in tuberculosis. The protocol was immunoSEQ multiplex PCR, while the TCRdb copy is restricted to in-frame clones and leaves out a portion. Of around 25,000 clones detected, around nine tenths appear once; the ten largest clones hold roughly 15%. Material: PBMCs. These TCRs come from a donor between 10 and 35 years old with latent tuberculosis or without tuberculosis infection. Some clones in this sample may be carry-over from other donors' samples.

J is TRBJ1-2 and V is TRBV5-1; D is possibly TRBD1 (6 bases). The CDR3 loop spans 13 amino acids. The V end lost 4 bases, the J end lost 7 bases, and 14 bases lay between the germline ends. Germline assignment: CDR1 SGHRS and CDR2 YFSETQ. CDR3: CASSVDGGAGYTF. DNA of the CDR3: TGCGCCAGCAGCGTGGACGGGGGGGCTGGCTACACCTTC.

The chain employs TRBV12-5 and TRBJ2-2, with D uncertain. Trimming removed 0 bases at V and 0 bases at J, with 8 bases between. The CDR3 spans 16 residues. Germline CDR1 reads LGHNT; CDR2 reads FRNRAP. In DNA form, the CDR3 reads TGTGCTAGTGGTTTGGTACTGAGCTCGAACACCGGGGAGCTGTTTTTT. It codes for CASGLVLSSNTGELFF.

The rearrangement joins TRBV30 to TRBJ2-1; D might be TRBD2 (5 bases). The V end was cut by 5 bases, the J end by 1 base, with 12 bases between. The CDR3 spans 14 residues. Germline lookup yields CDR1 GTSNPN and CDR2 SVGIG (reference sequence). The CDR3 DNA reads TGTGCCTGGGAAGGACTGATATCCTACAATGAGCAGTTCTTC. Its protein product is CAWEGLISYNEQFF.

In its sample, this clone was seen once. The chain is built from TRBV18 and TRBJ2-5; 7 bases match TRBD2. CDR1 is KGHSH and CDR2 is LQKENI in the germline V gene. The CDR3 consists of 16 residues. V lost 3 bases and J lost 5; bases outside the gene matches: 12. CDR3 coding DNA: TGTGCCAGCTCACCTCTCTTGGGGGGGTCCGCGGAGACCCAGTACTTC. Translated: CASSPLLGGSAETQYF.

The chain combines TRBV7-2 with TRBJ2-7; the D is unclear. Germline V CDR1 and CDR2: SGHTA, FQGNSA. CDR3 length equals 15 residues. V shed 2 bases and J shed 2 bases, with 13 bases lying between them. The CDR3 reads CASSLFAEPTYEQYF. The CDR3 DNA follows: TGTGCCAGCAGCTTATTTGCGGAACCGACCTACGAGCAGTACTTC.

This chain connects TRBV19 to TRBJ1-6, with D unresolved. Germline loops: CDR1 LNHDA, CDR2 SQIVND (reference sequence). The CDR3 contains 17 residues. Between the trimmed V and J ends, which lost 7 bases and 4 bases, there was a span of 20 bases. The CDR3 DNA is TGTGCCAGTACTACCATCAACCAACCACCGTATAATTCACCCCTCCACTTT. This sequence encodes CASTTINQPPYNSPLHF.

V and J are TRBV7-2 and TRBJ2-1; TRBD2 matches at 8 bases. The germline V gene encodes CDR1 SGHTA and CDR2 FQGNSA. The CDR3 sequence is 14 residues long. Losses at the gene ends were 3 bases for V and 8 bases for J; bases not matched to a gene: 6. The CDR3 is CASSLREAAHEQFF. The CDR3 DNA sequence: TGTGCCAGCAGCTTGCGGGAGGCCGCACATGAGCAGTTCTTC.

The chain has TRBV7-9 and TRBJ1-3, with D uncertain. Trimming cost V 2 bases and J 4 bases, with 15 bases left between them. The CDR3 is made up of 16 amino acids. CDR1 is SEHNR and CDR2 is FQNEAQ in the germline V gene (reference sequence). CDR3 sequence (DNA): TGTGCCAGCAGCTTAATGGCCCGTCCGTCGGGAAACACCATATATTTT. It yields the protein CASSLMARPSGNTIYF.

This sequence joins TRBV4-1 and TRBJ2-7, with TRBD1 matching over 11 bases. Germline CDR1 and CDR2: MGHRA and YSYEKL. V lost 3 bases and J lost 2; bases outside the gene matches: 6. The length of the CDR3 is 16 residues. The CDR3 DNA is TGCGCCAGCAGCCACGTGGCGGGACAGGGGGCCTACGAGCAGTACTTC. Translated: CASSHVAGQGAYEQYF.

This clone has a single count. The chain links TRBV19 to TRBJ1-5; D remains ambiguous. Germline loops: CDR1 LNHDA, CDR2 SQIVND (reference sequence). This CDR3 has 12 residues. The germline V and J ends were trimmed by 7 bases and 5 bases, with 9 bases remaining between them. CDR3 nucleotides: TGTGCCAGTAACTTCGCATATCAGCCCCAGCATTTT. As protein: CASNFAYQPQHF.

The chain couples TRBV29-1 to TRBJ2-1, with D maybe TRBD2 (5 bases). Germline assignment: CDR1 SQVTM and CDR2 ANQGSEA. The CDR3 has 13 amino acids. The CDR3 protein is CRADWESINEQFF. CDR3 coding DNA: TGCAGAGCCGATTGGGAGTCGATCAATGAGCAGTTCTTC.

The chain links TRBV5-1 to TRBJ1-3; 9 bases agree with TRBD1. The length of the CDR3 is 17 residues. V lost 4 bases and J lost 0; bases outside the gene matches: 8. The germline V gene encodes CDR1 SGHRS and CDR2 YFSETQ. The CDR3 coding sequence is TGCGCCAGCAGCCCTAGACCGGGACAGGGCTCTGGAAACACCATATATTTT. This translates into CASSPRPGQGSGNTIYF. Drawing the rest from reference TRBV5-1 and TRBJ1-3, the complete variable domain is KAGVTQTPRYLIKTRGQQVTLSCSPISGHRSVSWYQQTPGQGLQFLFEYFSETQRNKGNFPGRFSGRQFSNSRSEMNVSTLELGDSALYLCASSPRPGQGSGNTIYFGEGSWLTVV.

The chain is built from TRBV5-4 and TRBJ2-5; 8 nucleotides match TRBD2. Trimming cost V 0 bases and J 4 bases; bases outside gene matches: 5. CDR3 size: 15 residues. CDR1 SGHNT and CDR2 YYREEE come from the germline V gene (reference sequence). Written as DNA, the CDR3 is TGTGCCAGCAGCTTGGACGGGACTAGGCGAGAGACCCAGTACTTC. It translates to CASSLDGTRRETQYF.

The chain combines TRBV2 with TRBJ1-2, with a tentative D call TRBD1 (6 bases). Trimming stripped 4 bases from V and 0 bases from J, with 15 bases between. Germline CDR1 is SNHLY and CDR2 is FYNNEI. This CDR3 has 16 residues. The CDR3 region is CASSGRGQQANYGYTF. DNA for the CDR3: TGTGCCAGCAGTGGGAGAGGACAGCAAGCTAACTATGGCTACACCTTC.

The count of this clone is one. The rearrangement links TRBV30 to TRBJ1-2, with 8 positions matching TRBD1. V shed 7 bases, J shed 8 bases, and the junction held 6 bases outside the gene matches. Germline assignment: CDR1 GTSNPN and CDR2 SVGIG (reference sequence). The CDR3 has 11 residues. The CDR3 coding sequence is TGTGCCTCCAGGGGGCTTAGGGGCTACACCTTC. This translates into CASRGLRGYTF.

V and J are TRBV29-1 and TRBJ1-1; no firm D call. Germline V lookup: CDR1 SQVTM, CDR2 ANQGSEA. The CDR3 extends over 12 amino acids. V shed 8 bases and J shed 0 bases, with 10 bases lying between them. For the CDR3, the DNA is TGCAGCACGAGACACTTGAACACTGAAGCTTTCTTT. Protein: CSTRHLNTEAFF.

The chain carries TRBV27 and TRBJ2-7; TRBD2 is a possible D gene (6 bases). The V gene's germline CDR1 is MNHEY and CDR2 SMNVEV (reference sequence). The CDR3 runs 13 residues. The V and J ends lost 2 bases and 6 bases respectively, with 11 bases between them. The CDR3 sequence is CASSLEGLGEQYF. The CDR3 DNA follows: TGTGCCAGCAGTTTAGAGGGACTGGGCGAGCAGTACTTC.

The V gene is TRBV18, the J gene TRBJ2-7, with TRBD1 matching 8 bases. The length of the CDR3 is 14 residues. Trimming removed 3 bases from V and 6 bases from J; junction bases left unmatched: 7. Per germline, CDR1 KGHSH and CDR2 LQKENI. CDR3 nucleotide sequence: TGTGCCAGCTCACCTCCAGAGACAGGGGTCGAGCAGTACTTC. This translates into CASSPPETGVEQYF.

This clone is judged medium-sized. CDR3 loop: CASSQTLAGGYEQYF. In DNA form, the CDR3 reads TGTGCCAGCAGCCAAACCCTAGCGGGGGGCTACGAGCAGTACTTC. The rearrangement uses TRBV4-2 and TRBJ2-7, with 11 bases fitting TRBD2. Germline V CDR1 and CDR2: LGHNA, YNFKEQ. The CDR3 extends over 15 amino acids. The ends lost 2 bases at V and 3 bases at J; junction bases unmatched: 3.

The chain links TRBV7-8 to TRBJ1-1; 7 bases fit TRBD1. The V and J ends lost 5 bases and 5 bases, in that order; junction bases with no gene match: 11. CDR3 size: 15 residues. Germline loops: CDR1 SGHVS, CDR2 FQNEAQ. CDR3 loop: CASSPHGQEKTEAFF. Here the CDR3 DNA reads TGTGCCAGCAGCCCTCACGGACAGGAGAAGACTGAAGCTTTCTTT.

This sequence joins TRBV4-2 and TRBJ2-7, with 8 bases that match TRBD1. The CDR3 loop spans 16 amino acids. V lost 2 bases to trimming and J lost 3 bases; unmatched junction nucleotides: 9. Germline CDR1 reads LGHNA; CDR2 reads YNFKEQ. This CDR3 reads CASSQPGQGSNYEQYF. The CDR3 DNA reads as TGTGCCAGCAGCCAACCCGGACAGGGTTCCAACTACGAGCAGTACTTC.

The CDR3 coding sequence is TGTGCCTGGAGTGGGACTTACGAGCAGTACTTC. Translated, it gives CAWSGTYEQYF. The chain combines TRBV30 with TRBJ2-7, with D possibly being TRBD2 (5 bases). The CDR3 contains 11 residues. V was pared by 1 base and J by 4 bases, with 5 bases between. Germline values: CDR1 GTSNPN, CDR2 SVGIG (reference sequence).

This chain joins TRBV12-5 and TRBJ1-1, with D maybe TRBD1 (5 bases). Germline V gene sequence: CDR1 LGHNT, CDR2 FRNRAP. The CDR3 is made up of 15 amino acids. Deletions cut 7 bases from V and 1 base from J, with 16 bases between. The CDR3 here is CASVLSGGWNTEAFF. The CDR3 nucleotides are TGTGCTAGTGTTCTATCTGGGGGGTGGAACACTGAAGCTTTCTTT.

The chain recombines TRBV6-6 with TRBJ2-3; the D is unclear. CDR1 is MNHNY, CDR2 SVGAGI, per germline (reference sequence). The CDR3 is 11 residues long. Trimming cost V 6 bases and J 6 bases, with 7 bases left between them. CDR3 residues: CASSPRDTQYF. Written as DNA, the CDR3 is TGTGCCAGCAGCCCCAGGGATACGCAGTATTTT.

CDR3 residues: CAWSEGMAGTEAFF. In DNA form, the CDR3 reads TGTGCCTGGAGTGAGGGGATGGCAGGCACTGAAGCTTTCTTT. The V call is TRBV30, the J call TRBJ1-1; possible D gene TRBD1, 5 bases. Trimming stripped 1 base from V and 4 bases from J, with 13 bases between. Germline V lookup: CDR1 GTSNPN, CDR2 SVGIG (reference sequence). This CDR3 spans 14 amino acids.

This rearrangement joins TRBV7-8 to TRBJ1-5; possibly TRBD1 for D (5 bases). Between the trimmed V and J ends, which lost 2 bases and 7 bases, there was a span of 12 bases. CDR3 size: 14 residues. The germline V gene encodes CDR1 SGHVS and CDR2 FQNEAQ. This chain's CDR3 is CASSLYSGEQPQHF. CDR3 in DNA: TGTGCCAGCAGCTTATATTCGGGGGAACAGCCCCAGCATTTT.

This chain joins TRBV4-1 and TRBJ1-5; 7 bases map to TRBD1. The CDR3 runs to 16 residues. V lost 2 bases and J lost 3; bases outside the gene matches: 7. Germline loops: CDR1 MGHRA, CDR2 YSYEKL. CDR3 nucleotides: TGCGCCAGCAGCCAAAGCCCGGGACAGATCAATCAGCCCCAGCATTTT. Translated, it gives CASSQSPGQINQPQHF.

V usage is TRBV16 and J usage is TRBJ2-7; the match to TRBD1 covers 7 bases. The ends lost 1 base at V and 2 bases at J; junction bases unmatched: 5. The CDR3 spans 15 residues. The germline V gene has CDR1 KGHSY and CDR2 FQNENV. The CDR3 sequence is CASSQWSQGAYEQYF. The CDR3 nucleotides read TGTGCCAGCAGCCAATGGAGCCAGGGGGCCTACGAGCAGTACTTC.

This clone was counted once. This rearrangement joins TRBV18 to TRBJ1-5; D call uncertain. V was clipped by 3 bases and J by 0 bases, with 15 bases between them. This CDR3 contains 17 residues. CDR1 is KGHSH, CDR2 LQKENI, per germline. The CDR3 loop is CASSPLAGVLSNQPQHF. The CDR3 bases are TGTGCCAGCTCACCGTTAGCCGGGGTACTTAGCAATCAGCCCCAGCATTTT.

The chain carries TRBV15 and TRBJ2-1; 9 positions match TRBD1. The length of the CDR3 is 17 residues. The J segment lost 9 bases and the V segment lost 0 bases, leaving 12 bases of the junction unmatched. Germline V CDR1 and CDR2: LNHNV, YYDKDF (reference sequence). The CDR3 here is CATSRDQRDRDWGEQFF. The DNA for the CDR3 is TGTGCCACCAGCAGAGATCAGCGGGACAGGGATTGGGGTGAGCAGTTCTTC.

CDR3 sequence reads: CASSTLSSNQPQHF. Here the CDR3 DNA reads TGTGCCAGTAGTACCCTCTCGAGCAATCAGCCCCAGCATTTT. V and J are TRBV19 and TRBJ1-5; D call uncertain. The CDR3 runs 14 residues. With 4 bases removed from V and 1 base from J, the gap between germline ends came to 8 bases. CDR1 LNHDA and CDR2 SQIVND come from the germline V gene (reference sequence).